Listed here are 20 T cell receptor beta chains from one sample, sequenced in a study of blood T cell repertoires in COVID-19. Only in-frame clones appear in the TCRdb table, and some are missing; sequencing was by immunoSEQ multiplex PCR. The sample contains 200,000 to 300,000 clones, approximately 88% of which appear only once. Sequences were obtained from PBMCs or T cells enriched from blood (not recorded which). These receptors were taken from a woman in her thirties or forties with acute COVID-19.

This chain joins TRBV2 and TRBJ2-3; TRBD2 is a possible D gene (5 bases). The length of the CDR3 is 12 residues. CDR1 SNHLY and CDR2 FYNNEI come from the germline V gene. V lost 5 bases, J lost 6 bases, and 9 bases lay in between. CDR3 DNA: TGTGCCAGCAGTCAACCGGGGGATACGCAGTATTTT. Amino acids: CASSQPGDTQYF.

The V gene is TRBV7-8, the J gene TRBJ2-1; 11 nucleotides line up with TRBD2. The CDR3 loop spans 16 amino acids. The germline V gene encodes CDR1 SGHVS and CDR2 FQNEAQ. V shed 3 bases and J 7 bases; nucleotides not matched to a gene: 8. The CDR3 loop is CASSLFSGRAFNEQFF. The CDR3 nucleotides read TGTGCCAGCAGCTTGTTTAGCGGGAGGGCCTTTAATGAGCAGTTCTTC.

This clone was seen more than once but under ten times. The chain combines TRBV6-2 or TRBV6-3 with TRBJ1-5, with 11 bases identical to TRBD1. This CDR3 contains 15 residues. Germline V gene data show CDR1 as MNHEY and CDR2 as SVGEGT. Trimming removed 4 bases from V and 3 bases from J; junction bases left unmatched: 2. CDR3 amino acids: CASSWTGGYNQPQHF. CDR3 DNA: TGTGCCAGCAGTTGGACAGGGGGCTACAATCAGCCCCAGCATTTT.

The J gene is TRBJ1-4, the V gene TRBV27, with D possibly matching TRBD1 (6 bases). V shed 1 base and J shed 3 bases, with 12 bases lying between them. The V gene's germline CDR1 is MNHEY and CDR2 SMNVEV (reference sequence). The CDR3 has 16 amino acids. The CDR3 loop is CASSLYWGQANEKLFF. DNA of the CDR3: TGTGCCAGCAGTTTATATTGGGGGCAGGCTAATGAAAAACTGTTTTTT.

This chain links TRBV18 with TRBJ2-7; D ambiguous. Germline CDR1 reads KGHSH; CDR2 reads LQKENI. The CDR3 has 14 residues. The V gene lost 2 bases and the J gene lost 0 bases, with 8 bases spanning the gap. The CDR3 loop is CASSPIPGSYEQYV. CDR3 DNA sequence: TGTGCCAGCTCACCAATCCCCGGCTCCTACGAGCAGTACGTC.

V and J are TRBV9 and TRBJ2-3; the match to TRBD2 covers 7 bases. CDR1 is SGDLS and CDR2 is YYNGEE in the germline V gene. CDR3 length equals 15 residues. Trimming removed 2 bases from V and 3 bases from J; junction bases left unmatched: 6. This CDR3 reads CASSVWGGGTDTQYF. In DNA, the CDR3 is TGTGCCAGCAGCGTCTGGGGGGGAGGGACAGATACGCAGTATTTT.

This clone was found a few times. The CDR3 nucleotides read TGTGCCAGCAGCGGAGACTTAGGACAGGGGCAGGGTGGCTACACCTTC. It codes for CASSGDLGQGQGGYTF. The gene calls are TRBV7-9 and TRBJ1-2; 9 bases are shared with TRBD1. The J segment lost 7 bases and the V segment lost 5 bases, leaving 14 bases of the junction unmatched. The germline V gene encodes CDR1 SEHNR and CDR2 FQNEAQ (reference sequence). The CDR3 has 16 residues.

This chain connects TRBV5-1 to TRBJ1-2; the match to TRBD1 covers 8 bases. CDR3 length equals 21 residues. The germline CDR1 and CDR2 sequences are SGHRS and YFSETQ. V shed 2 bases and J 4 bases; nucleotides not matched to a gene: 25. The CDR3 reads CASSFEAQGALGSGKLYGYTF. Here the CDR3 DNA reads TGCGCCAGCAGCTTCGAAGCCCAGGGGGCGCTTGGGTCCGGGAAACTCTATGGCTACACCTTC.

The J gene is TRBJ2-5, the V gene TRBV30, with 9 nucleotides matching TRBD2. Germline lookup yields CDR1 GTSNPN and CDR2 SVGIG (reference sequence). J was trimmed by 2 bases and V by 1 base; bases with no gene match: 5. CDR3 length equals 15 residues. CDR3 nucleotide sequence: TGTGCCTGGAGTGCGACTAGCGGATTACAAGAGACCCAGTACTTC. It yields the protein CAWSATSGLQETQYF.

V and J are TRBV5-5 and TRBJ1-5; the match to TRBD1 covers 8 bases. J was trimmed by 1 base and V by 0 bases; bases with no gene match: 9. CDR3 length: 18 amino acids. In germline, CDR1 is SGHKS, CDR2 YYEKEE (reference sequence). CDR3 coding DNA: TGTGCCAGCAGCTTGGGGACAGGGTCTTCGCTGAGCAATCAGCCCCAGCATTTT. Amino acid sequence: CASSLGTGSSLSNQPQHF.

This sequence joins TRBV9 and TRBJ2-3, with D maybe TRBD2 (5 bases). Trimming stripped 0 bases from V and 4 bases from J, with 12 bases between. The CDR3 loop spans 15 amino acids. Per germline, CDR1 SGDLS and CDR2 YYNGEE. CDR3 DNA: TGTGCCAGCAGCGTAGGGAGGAGTGGGGCAGATACGCAGTATTTT. This gives the protein CASSVGRSGADTQYF.

The chain carries TRBV4-1 and TRBJ2-2; D unclear. Germline V gene sequence: CDR1 MGHRA, CDR2 YSYEKL. Trimming pared 1 base from V and 2 bases from J, leaving 11 bases between. The CDR3 runs 16 residues. The CDR3 spells CASSQANLINTGELFF. Written as DNA, the CDR3 is TGCGCCAGCAGCCAAGCTAACCTGATAAACACCGGGGAGCTGTTTTTT.

V and J are TRBV7-9 and TRBJ2-7; D may be TRBD2 (6 bases). V was clipped by 5 bases and J by 3 bases, with 11 bases between them. CDR1 is SEHNR, CDR2 FQNEAQ, per germline (reference sequence). This CDR3 has 13 residues. CDR3 nucleotides: TGTGCCAGCAGCCGGGGGACCAACTACGAGCAGTACGTC. It translates to CASSRGTNYEQYV.

The chain joins TRBV6-2 or TRBV6-3 to TRBJ2-5; TRBD2 agrees at 15 bases. Germline values: CDR1 MNHEY, CDR2 SVGEGT. V was clipped by 7 bases and J by 5 bases; unmatched bases: 11. The CDR3 spans 17 residues. As DNA, the CDR3 is TGTGCCAGCACCCCCCGGACTAGCGGGAGGGCCTGGGAGACCCAGTACTTC. Translated: CASTPRTSGRAWETQYF.

The gene calls are TRBV4-3 and TRBJ1-1; D uncertain. The V gene lost 1 base and the J gene lost 2 bases, with 5 bases spanning the gap. This CDR3 has 13 residues. CDR1 and CDR2 from the germline V gene are LGHNA and YSLEER. The CDR3 sequence is CASSQVPNTEAFF. The CDR3 coding sequence is TGCGCCAGCAGCCAAGTTCCTAACACTGAAGCTTTCTTT.

The V and J genes are TRBV9 and TRBJ2-5, with D tentatively TRBD2 (5 bases). The CDR3 consists of 15 residues. Germline V CDR1 and CDR2: SGDLS, YYNGEE. V lost 1 base, J lost 0 bases, and 10 bases lay in between. CDR3 region: CASSVFVGDQETQYF. CDR3 coding DNA: TGTGCCAGCAGCGTATTCGTCGGGGACCAAGAGACCCAGTACTTC.

This clone was picked up many times. The chain employs TRBV10-2 and TRBJ1-5; D unresolved. The CDR3 contains 14 residues. In germline, CDR1 is WSHSY, CDR2 SAAADI. The V and J ends lost 2 bases and 4 bases respectively, with 9 bases between them. CDR3 DNA: TGCGCCAGCAGTGAGATCGGGGTAAATCAGCCCCAGCATTTT. It codes for CASSEIGVNQPQHF.

This chain joins TRBV11-2 and TRBJ1-6; D unresolved. The germline V gene encodes CDR1 SGHAT and CDR2 FQNNGV. Trimming took off 1 base at V and 3 bases at J, with 10 bases between the two ends. The CDR3 extends over 16 amino acids. The CDR3 loop reads CASSLGRELYNSPLHF. In DNA, the CDR3 is TGTGCCAGCAGCTTAGGCCGGGAACTCTATAATTCACCCCTCCACTTT.

The chain recombines TRBV5-5 with TRBJ1-2; D possibly corresponds to TRBD1 (6 bases). This CDR3 is 15 amino acids long. Trimming took off 4 bases at V and 6 bases at J, with 19 bases between the two ends. Germline values: CDR1 SGHKS, CDR2 YYEKEE (reference sequence). The CDR3 coding sequence is TGTGCCAGCAGCCGCCTCGTAGGGGGTGGTAATGGCTACACCTTC. Its protein product is CASSRLVGGGNGYTF.

The J gene is TRBJ2-2, the V gene TRBV10-3, with 7 nucleotides matching TRBD2. This CDR3 has 14 amino acids. The germline gives CDR1 ENHRY, CDR2 SYGVKD. V lost 6 bases, J lost 1 base, and 2 bases stayed unmatched. CDR3 in amino acids: CAIRGGRNTGELFF. CDR3 nucleotide sequence: TGTGCCATCAGGGGCGGGAGGAACACCGGGGAGCTGTTTTTT.